This T cell receptor beta chain comes out of a study of CD8 T cells in Susac syndrome. Reverse transcription of roughly 0.5 to 1 ug RNA was carried out with random hexamers. TCRdb passed the immunoSEQ multiplex PCR reads through MiXCR, listing each CDR3 protein once. Among over 350,000 distinct CDR3 sequences listed, 85% were seen once. Material for sequencing was CD8+ T cells from PBMCs. The receptor was isolated from a human donor with multiple sclerosis.

The CDR3 loop is CASSYSVGSPEQFF. DNA of the CDR3: TGTGCCAGCAGTTACTCGGTAGGGTCTCCTGAGCAGTTCTTC. J is TRBJ2-1 and V is TRBV6-5; D ambiguous. Looked up from germline, CDR1 is MNHEY and CDR2 is SVGAGI. The V end lost 0 bases, the J end lost 9 bases, and 12 bases lay between the germline ends. The CDR3 has 14 amino acids.